The present T cell receptor (beta chain) was sequenced within a study of long-term antiretroviral therapy in people with HIV. Remarks on this clone: Its specificity is not known.

The study, taken as a whole, reports: Narrower CDR3 length ranges marked HIV repertoires relative to controls.

The United States was where all participants with HIV were treated. Germline loops: CDR1 WNHNN, CDR2 SYGVQD (reference sequence). The CDR3 consists of 14 residues. The J segment lost 13 bases and the V segment lost 10 bases, leaving 17 bases of the junction unmatched. Running of the v3.0 immunoSEQ assay took place at survey level. The repertoire was sequenced with immunoSEQ multiplex PCR; TCRdb's copy has only in-frame clones and lacks some. The sample includes 9,500 to 15,000 clones, around 79% of them seen just once. The sequencing used unsorted PBMCs, collected 0.8 years before starting antiretroviral therapy. This clonotype originated in a woman aged 35 to 49 with HIV. The chain recombines TRBV10-1 with TRBJ2-1; TRBD2 matches at 9 bases. The CDR3 bases are TGCGCCATACAAACAGGGGCTAGCGGGATCCGTCAGTTCTTC. Protein: CAIQTGASGIRQFF.